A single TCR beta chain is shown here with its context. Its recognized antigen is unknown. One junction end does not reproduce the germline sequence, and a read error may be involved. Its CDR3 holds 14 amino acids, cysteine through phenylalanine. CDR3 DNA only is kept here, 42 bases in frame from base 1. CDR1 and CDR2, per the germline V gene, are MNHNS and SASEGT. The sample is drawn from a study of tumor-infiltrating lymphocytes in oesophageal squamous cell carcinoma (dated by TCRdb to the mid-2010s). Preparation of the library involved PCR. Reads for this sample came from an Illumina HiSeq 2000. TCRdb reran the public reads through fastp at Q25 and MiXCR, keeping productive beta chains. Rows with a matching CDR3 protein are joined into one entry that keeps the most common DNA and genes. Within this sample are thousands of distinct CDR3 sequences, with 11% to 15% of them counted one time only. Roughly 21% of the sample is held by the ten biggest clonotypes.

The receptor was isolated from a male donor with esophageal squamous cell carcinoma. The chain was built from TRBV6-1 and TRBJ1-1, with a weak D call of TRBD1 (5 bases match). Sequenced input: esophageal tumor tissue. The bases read TGTGTCAGCAGTTACCAAGGGGTGAACACTGAAGCTTTCTTT. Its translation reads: CVSSYQGVNTEAFF.